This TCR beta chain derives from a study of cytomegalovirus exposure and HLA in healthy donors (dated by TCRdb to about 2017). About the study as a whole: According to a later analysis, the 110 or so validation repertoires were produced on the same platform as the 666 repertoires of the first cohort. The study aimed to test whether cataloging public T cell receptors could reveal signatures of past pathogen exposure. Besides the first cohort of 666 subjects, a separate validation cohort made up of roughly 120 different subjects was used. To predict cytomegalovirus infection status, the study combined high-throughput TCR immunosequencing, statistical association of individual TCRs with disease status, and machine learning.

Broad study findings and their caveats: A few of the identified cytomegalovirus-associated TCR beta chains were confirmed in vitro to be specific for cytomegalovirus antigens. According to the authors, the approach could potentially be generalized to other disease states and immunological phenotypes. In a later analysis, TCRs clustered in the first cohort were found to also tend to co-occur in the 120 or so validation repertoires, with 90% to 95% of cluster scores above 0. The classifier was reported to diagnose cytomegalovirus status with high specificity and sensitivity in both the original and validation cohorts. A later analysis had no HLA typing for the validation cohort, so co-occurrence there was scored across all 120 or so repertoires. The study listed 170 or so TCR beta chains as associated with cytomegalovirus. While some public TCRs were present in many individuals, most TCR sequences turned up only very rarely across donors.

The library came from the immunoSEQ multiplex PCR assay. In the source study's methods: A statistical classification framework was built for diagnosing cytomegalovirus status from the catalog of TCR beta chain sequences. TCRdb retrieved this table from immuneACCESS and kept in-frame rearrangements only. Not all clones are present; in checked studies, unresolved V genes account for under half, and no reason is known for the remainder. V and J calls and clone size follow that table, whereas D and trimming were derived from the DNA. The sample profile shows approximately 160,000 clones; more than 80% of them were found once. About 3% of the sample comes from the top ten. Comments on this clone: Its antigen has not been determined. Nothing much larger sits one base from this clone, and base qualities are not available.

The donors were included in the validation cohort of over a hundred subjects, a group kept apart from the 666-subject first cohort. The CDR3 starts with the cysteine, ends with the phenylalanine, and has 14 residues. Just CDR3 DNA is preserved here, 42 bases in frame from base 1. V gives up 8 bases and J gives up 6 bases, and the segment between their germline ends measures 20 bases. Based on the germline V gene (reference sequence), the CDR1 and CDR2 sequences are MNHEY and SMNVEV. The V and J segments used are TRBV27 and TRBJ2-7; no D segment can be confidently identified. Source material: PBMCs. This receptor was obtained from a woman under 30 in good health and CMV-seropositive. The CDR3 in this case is CASATYSNSGEQYF. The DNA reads TGTGCCAGCGCCACGTACTCTAATAGTGGCGAGCAGTACTTC.